This paragraph covers one T cell receptor beta chain sequence. This record belongs to a study of blood T cell repertoires in COVID-19. Study background: T cells, B-cell-depleted T cells, or PBMCs supplied cDNA or gDNA.

Authors' analysis steps: It was from reference gene primer amplification that nucleated cell counts were estimated. Sequencing was performed with immunoSEQ multiplex PCR; in TCRdb, only in-frame clones are kept and a portion is missing. V, J and clone size were drawn from that table, and D and trimming were deduced from the DNA. The sample has under 300,000 clones; around 87% are singletons. In germline, CDR1 is SNHLY, CDR2 FYNNEI. This CDR3 is 15 amino acids long. The J segment lost 2 bases and the V segment lost 5 bases, leaving 4 bases of the junction unmatched. J is TRBJ2-3 and V is TRBV2; 10 nucleotides align to TRBD2. The sequenced material came from PBMCs or T cells enriched from blood (not recorded which). This TCR was sampled from a middle-aged woman with acute COVID-19. The CDR3 loop is CASSSSGRSTDTQYF. The CDR3 DNA follows: TGTGCCAGCAGTTCTAGCGGGAGATCCACAGATACGCAGTATTTT.